The 14 T cell receptor beta chains presented below share a single source sample, sequenced in a study of vaccination effects on CD4 cells after COVID-19. Their cognate antigens are unknown. Here immunoSEQ multiplex PCR was the method, and the copy in TCRdb shows in-frame clones only, minus some. The sample comprises some 60,000 clones, approximately 79% of which are singletons, and roughly 3.1% rests with the top ten. Sequencing in the ViraFEST assay came after antigen-specific CD4+ T cells had been expanded with viral peptide pools, which were used to stimulate PBMC. Isolation of CD4+ T cells took place after 10 days of culture. Nucleocapsid antibodies were negative in the vaccine recipients, who had never had SARS-CoV-2 infection. Sequencing used CD4+ T cells from PBMCs cultured with HCoV-NL63 spike peptides, obtained before COVID-19 vaccination. The origin of the receptors is a human donor who received a COVID-19 vaccine.

CDR3 sequence reads: CASSRRTSGGVTDTQYF. The CDR3 DNA reads as TGTGCCAGTAGTAGACGGACTAGCGGGGGGGTGACAGATACGCAGTATTTT. This rearrangement joins TRBV19 to TRBJ2-3, with TRBD2 matching 15 bases. The germline gives CDR1 LNHDA, CDR2 SQIVND (reference sequence). The CDR3 is 17 amino acids. J gave up 3 bases and V 4 bases, and 5 bases lay outside the gene matches.

This chain uses TRBV4-3 with TRBJ1-2, with TRBD1 identical over 12 bases. CDR1 is LGHNA and CDR2 is YSLEER in the germline V gene. V lost 1 base, J lost 7 bases, and 7 bases stayed unmatched. The CDR3 spans 16 residues. CDR3 protein: CASSQAGTGGVSGYTF. Here the CDR3 DNA reads TGCGCCAGCAGCCAAGCGGGGACAGGGGGCGTTTCTGGCTACACCTTC.

This clone was seen a few times. The chain has TRBV5-1 and TRBJ1-2; perhaps TRBD1 as D (5 bases). The V gene lost 4 bases and the J gene lost 3 bases, with 13 bases spanning the gap. Germline CDR1 is SGHRS and CDR2 is YFSETQ. The CDR3 loop spans 14 amino acids. This chain's CDR3 is CASSREGLDYGYTF. As DNA, the CDR3 is TGCGCCAGCAGCCGTGAGGGGCTCGACTATGGCTACACCTTC.

The rearrangement uses TRBV2 and TRBJ2-2, with D perhaps matching TRBD2 (5 bases). The V gene lost 7 bases and the J gene lost 4 bases, with 10 bases spanning the gap. Germline CDR1 SNHLY, CDR2 FYNNEI. This CDR3 has 13 amino acids. This CDR3 reads CASTGELTGELFF. In DNA form, the CDR3 reads TGTGCCAGCACCGGGGAACTCACCGGGGAGCTGTTTTTT.

This clone occurred once. The chain uses TRBV21-1 and TRBJ2-7; the table gives TRBD1 as D, unverified against the DNA. TRBV21-1 is a pseudogene. The CDR3 consists of 11 residues. As DNA, the CDR3 is TGTGCCAGCAGCAAAGATCAAGAGCAGTACGTC. This sequence encodes CASSKDQEQYV.

The CDR3 coding sequence is TGTGCCAGCAGCAAAGCTGTATCGGACAGGGTCTTCGGCGACACTGAAGCTTTCTTT. Protein product: CASSKAVSDRVFGDTEAFF. The J gene is TRBJ1-1, the V gene TRBV21-1; the DNA was not used to check the table's D call, TRBD1. TRBV21-1 constitutes a pseudogene. The CDR3 totals 19 residues.

The V gene is TRBV18, the J gene TRBJ1-3; D not certain. CDR1 is KGHSH and CDR2 is LQKENI in the germline V gene. The V end was cut by 7 bases, the J end by 0 bases, with 7 bases between. The CDR3 loop spans 13 amino acids. DNA for the CDR3: TGTGCCAGCTACCAGAGCTCTGGAAACACCATATATTTT. As protein: CASYQSSGNTIYF.

The chain couples TRBV3-1 (or the pseudogene TRBV3-2) to TRBJ2-7; D tentatively reads TRBD1 or TRBD2 (5 bases each). Trimming cost V 3 bases and J 7 bases, with 19 bases left between them. The V gene's germline CDR1 is LGHDT and CDR2 YNNKEL (reference sequence). The CDR3 has 15 residues. The CDR3 spells CASSQGVTGTREQYV. In DNA form, the CDR3 reads TGTGCCAGCAGCCAGGGGGTCACGGGTACTCGGGAGCAGTACGTC.

The chain carries TRBV7-2 and TRBJ1-1, with D possibly TRBD1 on 5 matching bases. V dropped 2 bases and J dropped 1 base, with 11 bases sitting between them. CDR1 and CDR2 (germline): SGHTA, FQGNSA. The CDR3 contains 15 residues. DNA of the CDR3: TGTGCCAGCAGCTTATACGGGGCCAGGAACACTGAAGCTTTCTTT. Protein: CASSLYGARNTEAFF.

The rearrangement joins TRBV18 to TRBJ1-3; possible D gene TRBD1, 6 bases. Per the germline V gene, CDR1 is KGHSH and CDR2 is LQKENI. The length of the CDR3 is 15 residues. Trimming pared 4 bases from V and 0 bases from J, leaving 10 bases between. CDR3 bases: TGTGCCAGCTCACTGGCCAGGGGCTCTGGAAACACCATATATTTT. Its protein is CASSLARGSGNTIYF.

J is TRBJ2-7 and V is TRBV30; D is tentatively TRBD1 or TRBD2 (5 bases each). V was pared by 3 bases and J by 7 bases, with 16 bases between. Germline assignment: CDR1 GTSNPN and CDR2 SVGIG (reference sequence). The CDR3 is 13 residues long. This CDR3 reads CAWSPGPWGEQYV. In nucleotides, the CDR3 is TGTGCCTGGAGCCCGGGGCCGTGGGGGGAGCAGTACGTC.

This clone was observed a few times. The rearrangement uses TRBV6-1 and TRBJ1-1, with TRBD1 matching over 7 bases. The CDR3 extends over 14 amino acids. Germline V lookup: CDR1 MNHNS, CDR2 SASEGT. V lost 3 bases, J lost 1 base, and 2 bases stayed unmatched. The CDR3 loop reads CASSEDRTNTEAFF. The CDR3 bases are TGTGCCAGCAGTGAGGACAGGACGAACACTGAAGCTTTCTTT.

The chain carries TRBV5-1 and TRBJ2-2; TRBD2 agrees at 12 bases. The CDR3 runs 15 residues. V shed 0 bases and J 7 bases; nucleotides not matched to a gene: 1. Germline V CDR1 and CDR2: SGHRS, YFSETQ. CDR3 in DNA: TGCGCCAGCAGCTTGGGACTAGCGGGGGACGGGGAGCTGTTTTTT. It translates to CASSLGLAGDGELFF.

The J gene is TRBJ2-3, the V gene TRBV7-2; D may correspond to TRBD1 or TRBD2 (6 bases each). Trimming removed 5 bases at V and 3 bases at J, with 15 bases between. Germline V gene lookup returns CDR1 SGHTA and CDR2 FQGNSA. The CDR3 contains 15 residues. CDR3 DNA sequence: TGTGCCAGCAGCCGCCTCGGGGGCCAGACAGATACGCAGTATTTT. Protein sequence: CASSRLGGQTDTQYF. The entire variable domain, with the rest obtained from reference TRBV7-2 and TRBJ2-3, is as follows: GAGVSQSPSNKVTEKGKDVELRCDPISGHTALYWYRQSLGQGLEFLIYFQGNSAPDKSGLPSDRFSAERTGGSVSTLTIQRTQQEDSAVYLCASSRLGGQTDTQYFGPGTRLTVL.